This T cell receptor (beta chain) was found in a study of OX40 agonist ivuxolimab in advanced cancers. Study as a whole: Past anti-PD-1, anti-PD-L1 or anti-CTLA-4 therapy was accepted, and roughly 40% had received some.

CDR3 length equals 14 residues. Germline V gene lookup returns CDR1 MGHDK and CDR2 SYGVNS. The V gene end was trimmed by 6 bases and the J gene end by 2 bases; junction bases not matched to a gene: 1. As concerns this clone: What it binds is not known.

Using immunoSEQ multiplex PCR, the repertoire was profiled, and TCRdb retains in-frame clones only, with some absent. The repertoire holds roughly 19,000 clones, with more than 75% as singletons. Notes on the study in general: Clonal expansion was seen in CD4+ and CD8+ blood T cells by week 6 at 0.1 to 3.0 mg/kg.

This receptor was identified in an adult with an advanced solid tumor such as melanoma, head and neck, liver or kidney cancer. The genes are TRBV25-1 and TRBJ2-1; 10 nucleotides agree with TRBD1. This specimen was CD4+ or CD8+ T cells sorted from blood, taken in a trial of the OX40 agonist ivuxolimab. The CDR3 sequence: CASRTGGPYNEQFF. CDR3 DNA: TGTGCCAGCAGGACAGGGGGCCCCTACAATGAGCAGTTCTTC. Variable domain in full (rest from reference TRBV25-1 and TRBJ2-1): EADIYQTPRYLVIGTGKKITLECSQTMGHDKMYWYQQDPGMELHLIHYSYGVNSTEKGDLSSESTVSRIRTEHFPLTLESARPSHTSQYLCASRTGGPYNEQFFGPGTRLTVL.